The present T cell receptor (beta chain) was sequenced within a study of T cells in localized non-small cell lung cancer (dated by TCRdb to about 2020). Regarding the study in general: Comparing tumors with uninvolved tumor-adjacent lungs, the study looked at the T cell repertoires of fewer than 250 patients with early-stage NSCLC. The cohort comprised roughly 230 treatment-naïve NSCLC patients with resected, localized lung tumors. NSCLC patients had a mean age of around 66 years, and 129 were male and around 110 female. Overall results and qualifications from the work: Of the top 100 tumor clones, a median of 57 were detected in paired uninvolved adjacent lung; approximately 28 were also among that lung's top 100. The highest T cell clonality was observed in uninvolved tumor-adjacent lung, where clonality exceeded that of tumor, suggesting that antigenic responses were more focused in uninvolved tumor-adjacent lung. Since the design was exploratory, TCR variables were selected using unadjusted p-values with no false-discovery rate correction. Multi-region tumor sequencing was not performed, so intratumor heterogeneity could not be excluded. Higher T cell density in blood was associated with longer overall survival, whereas higher clonality in adjacent lung was associated with shorter survival.

Remarks on this clone: No antigen is known for it. Nothing much larger sits one base from this clone, and base qualities are not available.

At diagnosis, peripheral blood, uninvolved tumor-adjacent lung and tumor were collected and stored as a combination of fresh-frozen and FFPE material. For TCR repertoire profiling, blood samples were analyzed as peripheral blood mononuclear cells. The immunoSEQ Assay was used to sequence TCR beta CDR3 regions from DNA. On the study's bioinformatics: To compute T cell density, TCR beta template counts were normalized to usable DNA, which was estimated by amplifying housekeeping genes. Richness was estimated using the preseqR package, with extrapolation to 400,000 templates for PBMC samples and to 120,000 templates for tissue samples. Clonality was defined by subtracting Pielou's evenness from one. Differential abundance testing on productive amino-acid clonotypes, with a minimum total count of 5 and an alpha of 0.1, was used to identify tissue-enriched TCRs. The Jaccard Index and the Morisita Overlap Index were used to measure repertoire overlap between compartments. GLIPH grouped TCR beta CDR3s together with public tetramer-defined viral CDR3s, and a viral motif had to include at least three viral sequences and show V-gene enrichment. In its TCRdb copy, this immuneACCESS table keeps in-frame sequences only and misses some clones. Where compared with another copy, unresolved V genes explain less than half of these, and the others have no known cause. That table furnishes V, J and clone size, whereas the DNA furnished D and trimming. The sample records 30,000 or so clones, approximately 90% of which are singletons. The ten largest clones capture about 28% of the sample.

The source material was peripheral blood, sampled before any cancer treatment. The source of this sequence is a female donor older than 55 with stage I lung adenocarcinoma.

The bases are TGCAGCGTTGCTACGGGACAGATGAACACTGAAGCTTTCTTT. This encodes CSVATGQMNTEAFF. The sequence is built from TRBV29-1 and TRBJ1-1; TRBD1 lines up with 7 middle nucleotides. V and J are trimmed by 4 bases and 0 bases, and the gene matches miss 5 bases of the junction. As encoded in the germline V gene, CDR1 is SQVTM while CDR2 is ANQGSEA. Counted from cysteine to phenylalanine, this CDR3 has 14 amino acids. Only the CDR3 portion is preserved as DNA: 42 bases, with reading frame beginning at the first base.